What follows are 27 T cell receptor beta chains derived from one specimen sequenced in a study of cytomegalovirus exposure and HLA in healthy donors. The PCR made use of 60 Vbeta and 13 Jbeta primers. Data came from immunoSEQ multiplex PCR; TCRdb stores just in-frame clones and leaves some out. The table lists over 150,000 clones, around 86% of them singletons. Sequenced sample: PBMCs. These receptor sequences come from a woman aged 45-65 years in good health and CMV-seropositive.

For the CDR3, the DNA is TGTGCCAGCAGTTTAGGTAGCGGGGTTACCCAAGAGACCCAGTACTTC. Translating gives CASSLGSGVTQETQYF. V gene TRBV28 combines with J gene TRBJ2-5, with 8 nucleotides matching TRBD2. This CDR3 has 16 residues. The junction had 6 bases not matched to a gene; V was cut back by 2 bases and J by 1 base. CDR1 MDHEN and CDR2 SYDVKM come from the germline V gene.

The genes are TRBV7-8 and TRBJ1-5; no definite D call. Germline V gene data show CDR1 as SGHVS and CDR2 as FQNEAQ. This CDR3 has 15 residues. V was shortened by 5 bases and J by 5 bases, with 16 bases between the two germline ends. The CDR3 reads CASSASVGSDQPQHF. CDR3 in DNA: TGTGCCAGCAGCGCCTCAGTGGGGAGCGATCAGCCCCAGCATTTT.

This sequence joins TRBV10-3 and TRBJ2-3, with D tentatively TRBD1 (6 bases). Germline V CDR1 and CDR2: ENHRY, SYGVKD. CDR3 length: 13 residues. The ends were cut back, 5 bases at V and 6 bases at J, with 12 bases in the middle. In nucleotides, the CDR3 is TGTGCCATCAGTCAGGGGACCCTTGATACGCAGTATTTT. Translating it yields CAISQGTLDTQYF.

The rearrangement links TRBV9 to TRBJ2-1, with 9 positions matching TRBD2. This CDR3 region has 17 residues. The junction had 9 bases not matched to a gene; V was cut back by 1 base and J by 4 bases. The germline CDR1 and CDR2 sequences are SGDLS and YYNGEE. CDR3 region: CASSVNPGLAGYNEQFF. The CDR3 coding sequence is TGTGCCAGCAGCGTAAACCCCGGGCTAGCGGGATACAATGAGCAGTTCTTC.

This chain links TRBV7-8 with TRBJ2-1; 7 positions agree with TRBD2. CDR1 is SGHVS and CDR2 is FQNEAQ in the germline V gene. V lost 5 bases and J lost 9; bases outside the gene matches: 10. This CDR3 is built from 14 residues. In DNA form, the CDR3 reads TGTGCCAGCAGCGGACAATACGGGGGGTCTGAGCAGTTCTTC. It is translated as CASSGQYGGSEQFF.

The chain couples TRBV2 to TRBJ2-3; 7 bases are shared with TRBD2. The CDR3 has 13 residues. J lost 6 bases, V lost 7 bases, and 7 bases had no gene match. CDR1 SNHLY and CDR2 FYNNEI come from the germline V gene. The CDR3 bases are TGTGCCAGCATGTGGGAGGGCGGGGATACGCAGTATTTT. Residues: CASMWEGGDTQYF.

The rearrangement uses TRBV10-3 and TRBJ2-1; the match to TRBD2 covers 8 bases. From germline, CDR1 is ENHRY and CDR2 SYGVKD. The CDR3 length is 15 residues. V gave up 3 bases and J gave up 2 bases; unmatched junction bases: 3. The CDR3 here is CAISDNSGAYNEQFF. The CDR3 DNA reads TGTGCCATCAGTGATAATAGCGGGGCCTACAATGAGCAGTTCTTC.

The chain has TRBV4-1 and TRBJ2-7; 7 bases are shared with TRBD1. The CDR3 length is 15 residues. V dropped 0 bases and J dropped 3; count of bases not matched to a gene: 5. In germline, CDR1 is MGHRA, CDR2 YSYEKL. Written as DNA, the CDR3 is TGCGCCAGCAGCCAAGAGACAGGGCCCGGCTACGAGCAGTACTTC. Translation: CASSQETGPGYEQYF.

This chain connects TRBV9 to TRBJ1-1, with D unclear. Germline CDR1 reads SGDLS; CDR2 reads YYNGEE. The length of the CDR3 is 13 residues. V lost 2 bases, J lost 1 base, and 6 bases lay in between. As DNA, the CDR3 is TGTGCCAGCAGCGTGGCGGAGAACACTGAAGCTTTCTTT. Translating gives CASSVAENTEAFF.

The chain employs TRBV10-3 and TRBJ2-3; 13 bases are shared with TRBD2. Per the germline V gene, CDR1 is ENHRY and CDR2 is SYGVKD. V was clipped by 6 bases and J by 4 bases; unmatched bases: 7. The CDR3 extends over 16 amino acids. In DNA form, the CDR3 reads TGTGCCATCAGCTCACTAGCGGGGGGGCCCTCAGATACGCAGTATTTT. Translation gives CAISSLAGGPSDTQYF.

This chain joins TRBV2 and TRBJ2-5; D possibly corresponds to TRBD2 (7 bases). V shed 7 bases and J shed 2 bases, with 14 bases lying between them. The germline V gene has CDR1 SNHLY and CDR2 FYNNEI. CDR3 length equals 14 residues. The CDR3 region has the DNA TGTGCCAGCATGAGGGGGGGGGTACAAGAGACCCAGTACTTC. This gives the protein CASMRGGVQETQYF.

This clone appeared a few times. J is TRBJ1-5 and V is TRBV7-2; D is possibly TRBD1 (6 bases). Germline loops: CDR1 SGHTA, CDR2 FQGNSA. Deletions cut 5 bases from V and 4 bases from J, with 9 bases between. This CDR3 is 13 amino acids long. DNA of the CDR3: TGTGCCAGCAGCGAAGACAGGAATCAGCCCCAGCATTTT. Protein product: CASSEDRNQPQHF.

This rearrangement joins TRBV9 to TRBJ2-3, with 7 bases aligning to TRBD2. This CDR3 region has 16 residues. Germline lookup yields CDR1 SGDLS and CDR2 YYNGEE. V trimming: 5 bases; J trimming: 0 bases; junction bases outside the gene matches: 9. The CDR3 DNA sequence: TGTGCCAGCAGTCCCACTAGCGTCTCTAGCACAGATACGCAGTATTTT. This translates into CASSPTSVSSTDTQYF.

This clone was picked up one time. The rearrangement links TRBV28 to TRBJ1-2; tentatively, D is TRBD1 (5 bases). V was pared by 8 bases and J by 6 bases, with 10 bases between. Germline V CDR1 and CDR2: MDHEN, SYDVKM. The CDR3 covers 11 residues. Here the CDR3 reads CASGGRNGYTF. CDR3 nucleotides: TGTGCCAGCGGGGGGAGGAATGGCTACACCTTC.

The chain links TRBV10-3 to TRBJ2-5; no clear D. V was trimmed by 6 bases and J by 0 bases, leaving 8 bases between them. Per germline, CDR1 ENHRY and CDR2 SYGVKD. This CDR3 is built from 13 residues. For the CDR3, the DNA is TGTGCCATCAGCCTAGAGTACCAAGAGACCCAGTACTTC. This translates into CAISLEYQETQYF.

The chain has TRBV6-1 and TRBJ2-5; TRBD1 aligns across 11 bases. The DNA end lines up better with TRBJ2-7; the J call may be wrong. Per germline, CDR1 MNHNS and CDR2 SASEGT. The CDR3 has 13 residues. The CDR3 DNA is TGTGCCAGCAAGGGACAGGGGGCCTACGAGCAGTACTTC. Its protein product is CASKGQGAYEQYF.

V usage is TRBV9 and J usage is TRBJ2-3; 12 bases fit TRBD2. Germline CDR1 SGDLS, CDR2 YYNGEE. V lost 3 bases to trimming and J lost 3 bases; unmatched junction nucleotides: 5. The CDR3 is made up of 16 amino acids. The CDR3 region has the DNA TGTGCCAGCAGCGCCCTAGCGGGGGGGTTTACAGATACGCAGTATTTT. Protein sequence: CASSALAGGFTDTQYF.

The sample holds a few counts of this clone. The V call is TRBV14, the J call TRBJ2-3, with D perhaps matching TRBD2 (5 bases). V lost 4 bases to trimming and J lost 9 bases, with 11 bases between them. The CDR3 spans 12 residues. In germline, CDR1 is SGHDN, CDR2 FVKESK. This chain's CDR3 is CASSPNRLTQYF. The CDR3 coding sequence is TGTGCCAGCAGCCCAAACAGACTAACGCAGTATTTT.

The rearrangement joins TRBV7-6 to TRBJ2-2; 8 bases map to TRBD2. The CDR3 spans 16 residues. V was clipped by 2 bases and J by 1 base; unmatched bases: 3. Germline V gene lookup returns CDR1 SGHVS and CDR2 FNYEAQ. In nucleotides, the CDR3 is TGTGCCAGCAGCTTATTCGGGGGGGGGAACACCGGGGAGCTGTTTTTT. Its translation is CASSLFGGGNTGELFF.

The rearrangement links TRBV27 to TRBJ1-2, with 7 positions matching TRBD1. Germline values: CDR1 MNHEY, CDR2 SMNVEV (reference sequence). This CDR3 is built from 13 residues. The junction had 5 bases not matched to a gene; V was cut back by 6 bases and J by 4 bases. This CDR3 reads CASRARQGYGYTF. CDR3 nucleotide sequence: TGTGCCAGCAGGGCGAGACAGGGCTATGGCTACACCTTC.

The chain couples TRBV5-1 to TRBJ2-1, with a weak D call TRBD1 (6 bases). The V gene's germline CDR1 is SGHRS and CDR2 YFSETQ. Trimming left V 4 bases short and J 14 bases short, with 19 bases between. This CDR3 has 13 residues. The CDR3 sequence is CASSPLPRDNEFF. DNA for the CDR3: TGCGCCAGCAGCCCCCTACCGAGGGACAATGAGTTCTTC.

The CDR3 DNA reads TGCGCCAGCAGCCAAAATCAGGGGCCTAATGAAAAACTGTTTTTT. It translates to CASSQNQGPNEKLFF. The rearrangement joins TRBV4-1 to TRBJ1-4, with TRBD1 as a possible D gene (6 bases). CDR1 MGHRA and CDR2 YSYEKL come from the germline V gene. Trimming cost V 2 bases and J 3 bases, with 10 bases left between them. The CDR3 spans 15 residues.

The chain is built from TRBV5-5 and TRBJ2-1; 9 bases align to TRBD2. Trimming took 5 bases from V and 6 from J; bases not matched to a gene: 6. The germline gives CDR1 SGHKS, CDR2 YYEKEE (reference sequence). CDR3 length equals 14 residues. In DNA, the CDR3 is TGTGCCAGCAGTTCCATTAGCGGGGGCAATGAGCAGTTCTTC. Translated: CASSSISGGNEQFF.

The genes are TRBV7-3 and TRBJ1-1; the D is unclear. Trimming pared 5 bases from V and 4 bases from J, leaving 14 bases between. Germline V lookup: CDR1 SGHTA, CDR2 FQGTGA. The CDR3 consists of 14 residues. CDR3 coding DNA: TGTGCCAGCAGCCTCTCGCCCAGGATCACTGAAGCTTTCTTT. This sequence encodes CASSLSPRITEAFF.

CDR3 in amino acids: CASSNTGTYEQYF. The CDR3 region has the DNA TGCGCCAGCAGCAATACAGGGACCTACGAGCAGTACTTC. This chain uses TRBV5-1 with TRBJ2-7, with a weak D call TRBD1 (6 bases). The CDR3 extends over 13 amino acids. V was clipped by 4 bases and J by 2 bases, with 10 bases between them. Germline CDR1 SGHRS, CDR2 YFSETQ.

The chain employs TRBV14 and TRBJ1-6; 10 nucleotides agree with TRBD1. J gave up 10 bases and V 1 base, and 4 bases lay outside the gene matches. This CDR3 has 15 residues. Germline assignment: CDR1 SGHDN and CDR2 FVKESK. The CDR3 region has the DNA TGTGCCAGCAGCCAAGGACAGGGGGCAGGATCACCCCTCCACTTT. This encodes CASSQGQGAGSPLHF.

The rearrangement links TRBV19 to TRBJ1-5; a weak D match, TRBD1 (6 bases). Germline V gene data show CDR1 as LNHDA and CDR2 as SQIVND (reference sequence). Deletions cut 6 bases from V and 5 bases from J, with 14 bases between. The CDR3 length is 14 residues. In DNA form, the CDR3 reads TGTGCCAGTAGGCGGGGGCAGGGCGATCAGCCCCAGCATTTT. Protein sequence: CASRRGQGDQPQHF.